The T cell receptor beta chain under discussion was sequenced for a study of technical replicates of blood from several donors. Measured with immunoSEQ multiplex PCR; TCRdb has only the in-frame clones, and not every one. This sample has some 64,000 clones, with about 90% found just once. Trimming took off 6 bases at V and 3 bases at J, with 12 bases between the two ends. The CDR3 extends over 13 amino acids. The germline CDR1 and CDR2 sequences are SGHTA and FQGNSA. The receptor's source is a human donor in good health. Some clones in this sample may be carry-over from other donors' samples. The source material was PBMCs. The chain joins TRBV7-2 to TRBJ2-7; maybe TRBD1 (5 bases). CDR3 region: CASSQDRGYEQYF. The CDR3 bases are TGTGCCAGCAGTCAAGATAGGGGCTACGAGCAGTACTTC. The variable domain in full, completed from reference TRBV7-2 and TRBJ2-7, reads GAGVSQSPSNKVTEKGKDVELRCDPISGHTALYWYRQSLGQGLEFLIYFQGNSAPDKSGLPSDRFSAERTGGSVSTLTIQRTQQEDSAVYLCASSQDRGYEQYFGPGTRLTVT.